This TCR beta chain was sequenced during a study of CD8 T cells in ankylosing spondylitis. Quantitative 5'-RACE with molecular barcodes produced the TCR beta libraries. One entry per CDR3 protein results from TCRdb running MiXCR on the 5' RACE reads. Of some 250,000 distinct CDR3 sequences listed, about 9.1% are singletons. This clonotype was found many times. Its antigen is unknown. Overall study results and limits: CD8+ disease-linked clones were present at relatively low frequencies in blood. There were earlier reports of some motif variants in reactive arthritis synovial fluid and blood. Characteristic, it appeared, of ankylosing spondylitis blood was a TCR beta motif of roughly 8 highly homologous variants.

Germline V CDR1 and CDR2: LGHDT, YNNKEL (reference sequence). The CDR3 consists of 13 residues. V was shortened by 4 bases and J by 7 bases, with 11 bases between the two germline ends. The sequence was obtained from a male donor with ankylosing spondylitis or in good health (not recorded which). The genes are TRBV3-1 and TRBJ2-1, with D uncertain. Sequenced sample: blood, either unsorted or a sorted T cell fraction (not recorded which). CDR3 sequence (DNA): TGTGCCAGCAGCCTAATCGCAACAAATGAGCAGTTCTTC. This sequence encodes CASSLIATNEQFF.